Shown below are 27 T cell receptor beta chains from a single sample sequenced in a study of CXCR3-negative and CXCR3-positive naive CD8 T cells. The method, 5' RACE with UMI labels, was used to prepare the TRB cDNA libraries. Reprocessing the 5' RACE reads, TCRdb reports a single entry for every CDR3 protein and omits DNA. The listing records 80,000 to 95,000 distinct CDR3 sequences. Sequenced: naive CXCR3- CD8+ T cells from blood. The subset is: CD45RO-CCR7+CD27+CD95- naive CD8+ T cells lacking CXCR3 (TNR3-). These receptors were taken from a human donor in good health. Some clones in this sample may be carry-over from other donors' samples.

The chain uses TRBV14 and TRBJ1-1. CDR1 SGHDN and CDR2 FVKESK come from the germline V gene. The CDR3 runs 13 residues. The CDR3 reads CASTQATNTEAFF.

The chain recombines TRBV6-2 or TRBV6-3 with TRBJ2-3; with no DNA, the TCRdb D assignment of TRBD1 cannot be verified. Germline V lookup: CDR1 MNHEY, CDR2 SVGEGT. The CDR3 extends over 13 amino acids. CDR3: CASNTGGTDTQYF.

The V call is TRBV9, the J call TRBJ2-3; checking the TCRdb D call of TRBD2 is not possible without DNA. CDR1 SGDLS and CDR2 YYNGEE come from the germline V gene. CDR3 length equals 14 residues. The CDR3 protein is CASSVGGYQDTQYF.

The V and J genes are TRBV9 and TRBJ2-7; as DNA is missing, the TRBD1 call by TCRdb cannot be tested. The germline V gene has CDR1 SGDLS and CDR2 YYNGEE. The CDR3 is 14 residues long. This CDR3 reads CASSFGTGLSEQYF.

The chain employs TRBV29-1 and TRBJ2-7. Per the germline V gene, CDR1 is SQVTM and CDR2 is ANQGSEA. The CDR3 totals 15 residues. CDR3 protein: CSVANLLDGTYEQYF.

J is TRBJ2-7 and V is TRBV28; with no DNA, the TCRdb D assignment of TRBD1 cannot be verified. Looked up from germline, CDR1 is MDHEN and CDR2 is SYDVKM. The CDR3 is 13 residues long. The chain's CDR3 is CASSPRGRGEQYF. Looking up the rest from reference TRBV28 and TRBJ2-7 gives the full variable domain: DVKVTQSSRYLVKRTGEKVFLECVQDMDHENMFWYRQDPGLGLRLIYFSYDVKMKEKGDIPEGYSVSREKKERFSLILESASTNQTSMYLCASSPRGRGEQYFGPGTRLTVT.

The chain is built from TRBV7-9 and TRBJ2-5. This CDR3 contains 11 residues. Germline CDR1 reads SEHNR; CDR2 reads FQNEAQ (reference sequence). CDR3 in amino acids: CASSQDETQYF.

The CDR3 loop is CASSVAAGSETQYF. The V and J genes are TRBV9 and TRBJ2-5; the D call of TRBD2 rests on TCRdb alone, since no DNA is present to check it. Germline CDR1 is SGDLS and CDR2 is YYNGEE. The CDR3 extends over 14 amino acids.

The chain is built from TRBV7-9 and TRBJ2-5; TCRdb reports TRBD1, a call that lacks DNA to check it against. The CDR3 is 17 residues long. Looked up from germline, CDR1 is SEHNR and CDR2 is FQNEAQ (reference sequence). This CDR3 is CASSLDRDRGYQETQYF.

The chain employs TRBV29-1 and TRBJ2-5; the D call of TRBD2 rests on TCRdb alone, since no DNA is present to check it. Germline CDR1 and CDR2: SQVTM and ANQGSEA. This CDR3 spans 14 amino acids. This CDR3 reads CSAELAGDQETQYF.

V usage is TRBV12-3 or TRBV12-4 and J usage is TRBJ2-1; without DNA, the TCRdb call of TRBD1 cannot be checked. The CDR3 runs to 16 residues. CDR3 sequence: CASSLYMTGAPGEQFF.

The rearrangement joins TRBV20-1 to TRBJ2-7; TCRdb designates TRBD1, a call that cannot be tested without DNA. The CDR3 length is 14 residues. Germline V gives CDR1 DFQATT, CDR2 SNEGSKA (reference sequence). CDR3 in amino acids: CSARGTGFSYEQYF.

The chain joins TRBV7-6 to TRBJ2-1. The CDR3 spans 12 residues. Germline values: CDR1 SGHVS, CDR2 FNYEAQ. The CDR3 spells CASSSRAGFQFF.

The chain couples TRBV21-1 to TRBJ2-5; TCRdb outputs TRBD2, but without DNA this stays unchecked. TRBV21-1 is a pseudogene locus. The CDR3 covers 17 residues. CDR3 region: CASSKGSLRRALETQYF.

The CDR3 spells CSVMGGQHYEQYF. J is TRBJ2-7 and V is TRBV29-1; checking the TCRdb D call of TRBD1 is not possible without DNA. In germline, CDR1 is SQVTM, CDR2 ANQGSEA. This CDR3 is built from 13 residues.

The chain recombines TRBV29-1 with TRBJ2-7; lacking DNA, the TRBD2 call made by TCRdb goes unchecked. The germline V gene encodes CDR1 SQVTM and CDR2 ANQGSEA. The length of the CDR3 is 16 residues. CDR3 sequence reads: CSVEDQGRGRDYEQYF.

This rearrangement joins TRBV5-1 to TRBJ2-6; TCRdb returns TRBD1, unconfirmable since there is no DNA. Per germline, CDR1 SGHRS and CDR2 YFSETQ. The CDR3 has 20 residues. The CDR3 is CASSWPLPGTAISGANVLTF.

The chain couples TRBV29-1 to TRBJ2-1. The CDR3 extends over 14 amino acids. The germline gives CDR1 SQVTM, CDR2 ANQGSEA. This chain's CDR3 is CSVVRREVYNEQFF.

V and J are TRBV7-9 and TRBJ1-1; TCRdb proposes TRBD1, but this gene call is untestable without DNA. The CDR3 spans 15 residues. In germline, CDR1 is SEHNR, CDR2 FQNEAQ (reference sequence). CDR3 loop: CASIQGGAPNTEAFF.

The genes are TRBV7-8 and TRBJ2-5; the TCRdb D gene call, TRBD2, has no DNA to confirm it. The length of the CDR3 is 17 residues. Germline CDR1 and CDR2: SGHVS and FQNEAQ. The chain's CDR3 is CASSRVRLAEYQETQYF.

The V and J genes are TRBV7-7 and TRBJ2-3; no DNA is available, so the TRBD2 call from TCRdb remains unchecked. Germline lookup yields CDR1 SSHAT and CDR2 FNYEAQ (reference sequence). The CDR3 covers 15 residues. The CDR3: CASSLLAGGVDTQYF. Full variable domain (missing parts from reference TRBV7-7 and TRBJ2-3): GAGVSQSPRYKVTKRGQDVTLRCDPISSHATLYWYQQALGQGPEFLTYFNYEAQPDKSGLPSDRFSAERPEGSISTLTIQRTEQRDSAMYRCASSLLAGGVDTQYFGPGTRLTVL.

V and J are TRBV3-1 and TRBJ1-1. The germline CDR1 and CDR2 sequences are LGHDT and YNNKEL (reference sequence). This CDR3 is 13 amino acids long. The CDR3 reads CASSQDLRPEAFF.

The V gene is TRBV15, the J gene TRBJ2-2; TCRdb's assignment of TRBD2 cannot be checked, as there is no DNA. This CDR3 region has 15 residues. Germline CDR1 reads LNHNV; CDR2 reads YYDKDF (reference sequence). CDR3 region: CATSRDRGYHGELFF.

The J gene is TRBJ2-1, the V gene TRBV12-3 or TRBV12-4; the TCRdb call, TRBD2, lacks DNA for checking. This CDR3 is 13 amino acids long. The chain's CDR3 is CASSSSVSSEQFF.

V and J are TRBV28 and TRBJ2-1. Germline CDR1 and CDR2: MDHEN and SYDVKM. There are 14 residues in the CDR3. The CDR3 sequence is CASIPTQIFNEQFF.

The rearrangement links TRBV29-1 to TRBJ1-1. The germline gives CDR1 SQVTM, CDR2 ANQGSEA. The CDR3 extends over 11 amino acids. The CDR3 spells CSVEGVTEAFF.

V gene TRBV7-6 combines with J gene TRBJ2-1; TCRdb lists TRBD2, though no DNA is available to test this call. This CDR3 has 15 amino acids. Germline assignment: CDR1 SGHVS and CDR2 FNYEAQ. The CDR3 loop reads CASSGGGVSYNEQFF.